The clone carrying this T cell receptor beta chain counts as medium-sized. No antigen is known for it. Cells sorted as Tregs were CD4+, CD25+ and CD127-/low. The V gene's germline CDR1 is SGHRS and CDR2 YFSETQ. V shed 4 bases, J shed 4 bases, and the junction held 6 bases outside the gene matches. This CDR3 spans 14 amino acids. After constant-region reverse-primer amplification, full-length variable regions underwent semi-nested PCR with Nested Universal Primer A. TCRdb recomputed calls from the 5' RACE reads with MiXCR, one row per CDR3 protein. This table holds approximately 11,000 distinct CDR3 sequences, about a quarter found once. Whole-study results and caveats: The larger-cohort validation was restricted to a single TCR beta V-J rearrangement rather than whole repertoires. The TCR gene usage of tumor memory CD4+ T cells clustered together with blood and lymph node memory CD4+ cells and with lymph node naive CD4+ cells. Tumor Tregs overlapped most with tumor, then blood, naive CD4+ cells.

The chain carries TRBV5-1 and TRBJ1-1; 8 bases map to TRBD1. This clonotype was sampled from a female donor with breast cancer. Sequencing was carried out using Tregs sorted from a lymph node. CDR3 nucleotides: TGCGCCAGCAGCGTAACAGGGGGGCTCACTGAAGCTTTCTTT. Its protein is CASSVTGGLTEAFF. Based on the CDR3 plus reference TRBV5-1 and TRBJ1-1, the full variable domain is KAGVTQTPRYLIKTRGQQVTLSCSPISGHRSVSWYQQTPGQGLQFLFEYFSETQRNKGNFPGRFSGRQFSNSRSEMNVSTLELGDSALYLCASSVTGGLTEAFFGQGTRLTVV.